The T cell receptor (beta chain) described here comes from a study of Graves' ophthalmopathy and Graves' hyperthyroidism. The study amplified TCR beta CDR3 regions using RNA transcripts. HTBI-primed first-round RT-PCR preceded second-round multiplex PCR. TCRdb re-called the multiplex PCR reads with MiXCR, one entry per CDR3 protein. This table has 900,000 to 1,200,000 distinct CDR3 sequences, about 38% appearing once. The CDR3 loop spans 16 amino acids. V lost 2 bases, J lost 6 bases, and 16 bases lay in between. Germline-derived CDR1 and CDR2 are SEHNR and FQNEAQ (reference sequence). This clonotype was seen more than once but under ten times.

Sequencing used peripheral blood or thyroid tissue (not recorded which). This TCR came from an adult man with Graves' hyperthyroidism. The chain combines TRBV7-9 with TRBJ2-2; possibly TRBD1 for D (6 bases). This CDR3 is CASSLNRDIPAGELFF. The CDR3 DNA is TGTGCCAGCAGCTTAAACCGGGACATTCCGGCCGGGGAGCTGTTTTTT.